The clone carrying this T cell receptor (beta chain) came up once. The entry originates in a study of blood T cell repertoires in COVID-19. For the study at large: Material from acute and convalescent COVID-19 was sourced from the United States, Italy and Spain. Sample material is recorded as cDNA or gDNA derived from T cells, B-cell-depleted T cells, or PBMCs.

In the authors' workflow: From reference gene primer amplification, estimates of nucleated cell counts were derived. Clones were sequenced by immunoSEQ multiplex PCR, and TCRdb holds only the in-frame ones, with some missing. The DNA was the basis for D and trimming; V, J and clone size are from that table. The sample has 200,000 or so clones, 80% to 90% seen once. CDR3 length: 15 amino acids. The V end was cut by 6 bases, the J end by 7 bases, with 19 bases between. The germline V gene has CDR1 MNHEY and CDR2 SVGAGI. The sample taken for sequencing was peripheral blood. The sequence was obtained from a woman of 80 years or more with acute or convalescent COVID-19. The chain has TRBV6-5 and TRBJ1-5, with D perhaps TRBD1 (5 bases). The CDR3 sequence is CASSLTAGPEQPQHF. The CDR3 region has the DNA TGTGCCAGCAGCTTGACAGCGGGGCCAGAACAGCCCCAGCATTTT.